This record covers a single T cell receptor (beta chain). Its antigen is undetermined. This entry is derived from a study of shared clonotypes between healthy human individuals. Recent acute infections and vaccinations were absent in the healthy HIV-negative adult donors. Evenly divided among several immunoSEQ plates was the genomic DNA of each subset. Method: immunoSEQ multiplex PCR; TCRdb's copy keeps in-frame clones and lacks some. Of over a million clones detected, about four fifths appear once; the ten largest clones hold 0.55% to 0.7%. Regarding the study as a whole: The sharing of roughly 5% of naive CD4 clonotypes was seen across a handful of donors.

This TCR was recovered from a man aged 18-30 years in good health. Some clones in this sample may be carry-over from other donors' samples. What was sequenced was memory CD4+ T cells from PBMCs. Subset specified: CD45RA-negative fraction.

For the CDR3, the DNA is TGTGCCAGCAGTTTAATGGGACTAGCCGGGGAGCTGTTTTTT. As protein: CASSLMGLAGELFF. V is TRBV28 and J is TRBJ2-2, with TRBD2 matching 8 bases. The CDR3 is made up of 14 amino acids. The trim removed 2 bases at V and 6 bases at J, leaving 2 bases unmatched. From germline, CDR1 is MDHEN and CDR2 SYDVKM.